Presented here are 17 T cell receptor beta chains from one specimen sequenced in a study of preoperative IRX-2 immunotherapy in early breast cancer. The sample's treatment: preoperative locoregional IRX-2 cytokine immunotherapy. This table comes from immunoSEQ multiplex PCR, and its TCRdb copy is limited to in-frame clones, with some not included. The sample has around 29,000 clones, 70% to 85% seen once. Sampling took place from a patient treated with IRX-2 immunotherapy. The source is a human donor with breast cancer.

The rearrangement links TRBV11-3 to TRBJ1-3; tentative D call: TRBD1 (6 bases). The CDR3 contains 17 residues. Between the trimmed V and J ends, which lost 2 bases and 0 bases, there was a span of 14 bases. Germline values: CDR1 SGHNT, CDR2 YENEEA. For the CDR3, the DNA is TGTGCCAGCAGCTTACTAGGGGGACTCCTCTCTGGAAACACCATATATTTT. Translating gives CASSLLGGLLSGNTIYF.

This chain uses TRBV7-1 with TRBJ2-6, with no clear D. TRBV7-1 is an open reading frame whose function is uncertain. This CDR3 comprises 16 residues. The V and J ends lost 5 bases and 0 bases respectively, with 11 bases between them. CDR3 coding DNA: TGTGCCAGCAGCCCTGGGCGCCGCTCTGGGGCCAACGTCCTGACTTTC. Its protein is CASSPGRRSGANVLTF.

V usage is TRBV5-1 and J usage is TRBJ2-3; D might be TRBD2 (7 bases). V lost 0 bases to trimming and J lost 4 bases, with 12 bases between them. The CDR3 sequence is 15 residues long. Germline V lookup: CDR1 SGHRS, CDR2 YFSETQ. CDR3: CASSLARGAADTQYF. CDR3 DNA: TGCGCCAGCAGCTTGGCACGGGGGGCGGCAGATACGCAGTATTTT.

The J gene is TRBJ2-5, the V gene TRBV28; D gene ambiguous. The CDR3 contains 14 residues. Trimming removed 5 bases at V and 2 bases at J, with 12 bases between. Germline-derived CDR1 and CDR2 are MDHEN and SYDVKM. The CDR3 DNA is TGTGCCAGCAGTCCTCTAATGGAGCAAGAGACCCAGTACTTC. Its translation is CASSPLMEQETQYF.

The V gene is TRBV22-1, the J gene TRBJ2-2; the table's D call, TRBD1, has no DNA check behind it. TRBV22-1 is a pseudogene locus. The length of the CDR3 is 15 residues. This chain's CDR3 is CASSWTGGAPGELFF. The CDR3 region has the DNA TGTGCCAGCAGCTGGACAGGGGGCGCGCCCGGGGAGCTGTTTTTT.

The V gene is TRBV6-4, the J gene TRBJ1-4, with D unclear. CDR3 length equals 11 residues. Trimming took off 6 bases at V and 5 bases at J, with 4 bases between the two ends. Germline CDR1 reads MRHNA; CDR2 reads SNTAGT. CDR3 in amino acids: CASRTNEKLFF. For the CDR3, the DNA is TGTGCCAGCAGGACAAATGAAAAACTGTTTTTT.

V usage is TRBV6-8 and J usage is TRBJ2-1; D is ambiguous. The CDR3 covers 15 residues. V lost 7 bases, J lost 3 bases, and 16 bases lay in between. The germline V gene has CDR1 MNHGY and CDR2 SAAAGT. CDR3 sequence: CASTPAVGLYNEQFF. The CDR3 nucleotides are TGTGCCAGCACCCCGGCCGTGGGCCTCTACAATGAGCAGTTCTTC.

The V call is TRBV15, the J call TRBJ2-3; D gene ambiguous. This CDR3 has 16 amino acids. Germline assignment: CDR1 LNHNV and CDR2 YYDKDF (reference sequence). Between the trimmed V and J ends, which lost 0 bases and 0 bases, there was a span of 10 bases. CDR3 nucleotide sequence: TGTGCCACCAGCAGAGATCCAGATACTAGCACAGATACGCAGTATTTT. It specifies CATSRDPDTSTDTQYF.

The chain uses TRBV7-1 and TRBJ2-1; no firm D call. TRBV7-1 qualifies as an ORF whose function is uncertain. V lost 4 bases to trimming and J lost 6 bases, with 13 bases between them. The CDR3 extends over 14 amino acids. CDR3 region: CASSLIGLTNEQFF. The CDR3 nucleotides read TGTGCCAGCAGCTTAATCGGTTTGACCAATGAGCAGTTCTTC.

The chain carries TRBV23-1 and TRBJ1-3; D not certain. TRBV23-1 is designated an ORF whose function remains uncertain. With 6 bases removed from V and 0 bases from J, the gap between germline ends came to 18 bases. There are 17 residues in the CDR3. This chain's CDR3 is CASSQDLALNSGNTIYF. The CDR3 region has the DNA TGCGCCAGCAGCCAAGATTTGGCACTGAACTCTGGAAACACCATATATTTT.

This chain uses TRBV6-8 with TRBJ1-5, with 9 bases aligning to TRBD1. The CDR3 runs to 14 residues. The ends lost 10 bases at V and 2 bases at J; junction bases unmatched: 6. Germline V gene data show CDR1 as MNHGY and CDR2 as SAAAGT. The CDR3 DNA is TGTGCCATCAGGGGACAGGGTGGCAATCAGCCCCAGCATTTT. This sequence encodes CAIRGQGGNQPQHF.

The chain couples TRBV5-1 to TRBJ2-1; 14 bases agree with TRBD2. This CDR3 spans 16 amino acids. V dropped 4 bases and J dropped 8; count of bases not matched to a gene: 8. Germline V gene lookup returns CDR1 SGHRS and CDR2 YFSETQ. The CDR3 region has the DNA TGCGCCAGCAGCCTTCCGGGACTAGCGGGAGAGTATGAGCAGTTCTTC. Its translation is CASSLPGLAGEYEQFF.

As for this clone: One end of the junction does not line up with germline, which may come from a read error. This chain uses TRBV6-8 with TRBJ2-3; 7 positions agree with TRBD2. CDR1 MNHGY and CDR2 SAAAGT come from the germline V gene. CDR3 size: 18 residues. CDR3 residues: CAISGPPLAGVVTDTQYF. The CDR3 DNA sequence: TGTGCCATCAGTGGCCCCCCGCTGGCGGGAGTTGTCACAGATACGCAGTATTTT.

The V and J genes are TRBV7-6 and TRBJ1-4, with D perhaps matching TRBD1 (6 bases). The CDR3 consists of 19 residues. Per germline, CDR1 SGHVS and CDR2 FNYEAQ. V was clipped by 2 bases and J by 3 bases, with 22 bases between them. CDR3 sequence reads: CASSLLRGPRLVANEKLFF. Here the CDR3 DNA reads TGTGCCAGCAGCTTACTCCGGGGGCCAAGGCTGGTAGCTAATGAAAAACTGTTTTTT. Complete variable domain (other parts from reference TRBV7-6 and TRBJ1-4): GAGVSQSPRYKVTKRGQDVALRCDPISGHVSLYWYRQALGQGPEFLTYFNYEAQQDKSGLPNDRFSAERPEGSISTLTIQRTEQRDSAMYRCASSLLRGPRLVANEKLFFGSGTQLSVL.

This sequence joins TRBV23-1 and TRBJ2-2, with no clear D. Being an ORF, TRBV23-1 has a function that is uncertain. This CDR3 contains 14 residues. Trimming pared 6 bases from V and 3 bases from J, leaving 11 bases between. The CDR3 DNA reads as TGCGCCAGCAGCTTAGTCCGGGACACCGGGGAGCTGTTTTTT. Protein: CASSLVRDTGELFF.

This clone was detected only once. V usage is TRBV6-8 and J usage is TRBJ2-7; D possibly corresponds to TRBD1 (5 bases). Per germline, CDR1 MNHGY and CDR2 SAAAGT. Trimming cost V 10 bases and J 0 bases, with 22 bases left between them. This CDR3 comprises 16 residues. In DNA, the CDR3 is TGTGCCATCAACTCTGCAGGGCCCTGGAGCTCCTACGAGCAGTACTTC. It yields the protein CAINSAGPWSSYEQYF.

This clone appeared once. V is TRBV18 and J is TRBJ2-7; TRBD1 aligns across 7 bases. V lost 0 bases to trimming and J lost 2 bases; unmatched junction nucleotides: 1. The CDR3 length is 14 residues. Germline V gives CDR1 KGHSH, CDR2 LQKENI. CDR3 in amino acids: CASSPPQGTYEQYF. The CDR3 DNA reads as TGTGCCAGCTCACCACCACAGGGGACCTACGAGCAGTACTTC.